Below, 3 T cell receptor beta chains from the same sample are listed, as sequenced in a study of T cell responses to AZD1222 COVID-19 vaccine (dated by TCRdb to the early 2020s). The intended sense of this specimen's time point label: about 28 days (+/-7) after the second vaccine dose. Library preparation employed the immunoSEQ multiplex PCR assay. Not all clones reach the TCRdb copy of this immuneACCESS table, which keeps in-frame sequences only. Checked studies attribute under half of the gap to unresolved V genes and leave the rest unexplained. In this sample the table shows approximately 200,000 clones, 90% to 95% of which occur a single time. The ten most abundant clones make up around 1% of the sample. The specimen was peripheral blood, collected 28 days after the second AZD1222 dose. These receptors were taken from an adult who received the AZD1222 COVID-19 vaccine.

Here the CDR3 reads CSARPLREQYF. CDR3 DNA sequence: TGCAGTGCTAGACCCCTTAGGGAGCAGTACTTC. The J gene is TRBJ2-7, the V gene TRBV20-1; D is unclear. Trimming cost V 2 bases and J 7 bases, with 9 bases left between them. Per germline, CDR1 DFQATT and CDR2 SNEGSKA (reference sequence). The CDR3 loop spans 11 amino acids.

The genes are TRBV9 and TRBJ2-1; 9 nucleotides match TRBD2. Per germline, CDR1 SGDLS and CDR2 YYNGEE. This CDR3 region has 12 residues. Trimming removed 0 bases from V and 13 bases from J; junction bases left unmatched: 2. The CDR3 loop reads CASSVGTSAQFF. The CDR3, as DNA: TGTGCCAGCAGCGTAGGGACTAGCGCCCAGTTCTTC.

The chain couples TRBV12-3 or TRBV12-4 to TRBJ1-1; 7 bases match TRBD1. Losses at the gene ends were 7 bases for V and 10 bases for J; bases not matched to a gene: 6. This CDR3 has 11 amino acids. CDR3 protein: CASTGQVGAFF. The CDR3 DNA is TGTGCCAGCACCGGACAGGTTGGAGCTTTCTTT.